The rows below give T cell receptor beta chains drawn from one sample of a study of shared clonotypes between healthy human individuals. The method was immunoSEQ multiplex PCR; TCRdb's version includes in-frame clones alone and lacks a portion of them. The repertoire has under 700,000 clones, about 95% of them found once; the top ten carry over 0.1%. Sequencing used naive CD8+ T cells sorted from blood. These TCRs come from a woman under 40 in good health. Each CDR3 is given with its conserved first and last residue. D genes are given only for firm matches. Rows may omit the clone size; those that give it use once, few, many or a size class.

j_call cdr3_length d_call v_call clone_size cdr3_nt cdr3_aa
TRBJ2-3 10 - TRBV10-3 - TGTGCCATCAGTACAGATACGCAGTATTTT CAISTDTQYF
TRBJ2-6 18 TRBD1 TRBV13 - TGTGCCAGCAGCTCGACCGGGACAGGGGTCTCTGGGGCCAACGTCCTGACTTTC CASSSTGTGVSGANVLTF
TRBJ2-7 13 - TRBV28 - TGTGCCAGCAGTTCCGGACTAAACGCCGAGCAGTACTTC CASSSGLNAEQYF
TRBJ1-2 13 - TRBV28 - TGTGCCAGCAGTTTAGAACAGGGAGCTGGCTACACCTTC CASSLEQGAGYTF
TRBJ1-1 12 - TRBV5-4 few TGTGCCAGCAGCTCGTCCGGGGACCTTGCTTTCTTT CASSSSGDLAFF
TRBJ1-1 17 - TRBV2 - TGTGCCAGCAGTGAAGTGGTAGGGGGAATCTTAGACACTGAAGCTTTCTTT CASSEVVGGILDTEAFF
TRBJ2-1 11 - TRBV19 once TGTGCCAGTAGTAACGACAATGAGCAGTTCTTC CASSNDNEQFF
TRBJ2-7 12 - TRBV5-1 - TGCGCCAGCAGCTTGGAGTCGAACGAGCAGTACTTC CASSLESNEQYF
TRBJ1-4 18 - TRBV27 - TGTGCCAGCAGTCCTATATTTTCTCTCGGGCCGACTAATGAAAAACTGTTTTTT CASSPIFSLGPTNEKLFF
TRBJ2-3 15 TRBD2 TRBV7-6 - TGTGCCAGCAGCTCCGGGACTAGCGACACAGATACGCAGTATTTT CASSSGTSDTDTQYF
TRBJ1-2 14 - TRBV28 - TGTGCCAGCAGTTTGGCGGGGGGGAGCTATGGCTACACCTTC CASSLAGGSYGYTF
TRBJ2-7 12 - TRBV6-6 - TGTGCCAGCTCCGGTGGAACCTACGAGCAGTACTTC CASSGGTYEQYF
TRBJ2-7 14 - TRBV10-3 - TGTGCCATCAGGGAGTCAGGGTTGATTGGCGAGCAGTACTTC CAIRESGLIGEQYF
TRBJ1-5 15 - TRBV5-5 once TGTGCCAGCAGCTTTTATTCGGGAAGCAATCAGCCCCAGCATTTT CASSFYSGSNQPQHF
TRBJ1-1 13 - TRBV9 - TGTGCCAGCAGCGTACTCACGGCCTCTGAAGCTTTCTTT CASSVLTASEAFF
TRBJ2-7 14 TRBD1 TRBV30 - TGTGCCTGGAGTGCGGCAGGGGGCGCCTACGAGCAGTACTTC CAWSAAGGAYEQYF
TRBJ2-5 13 TRBD1 TRBV13 - TGTGCCAGCAGCCCTGACAGGGCTGAGACCCAGTACTTC CASSPDRAETQYF
TRBJ1-1 13 TRBD1 TRBV6-6 - TGTGCCAGCAATGTCCTCCGGGACAGTGAAGCTTTCTTT CASNVLRDSEAFF
TRBJ2-7 13 - TRBV5-6 - TGTGCCAGCAGCTTACAACTCGGGAACGAGCAGTACTTC CASSLQLGNEQYF
TRBJ2-7 14 - TRBV10-3 - TGTGCCATCAGTGACCGGACTTCCCCCTACGAGCAGTACTTC CAISDRTSPYEQYF
TRBJ2-7 14 - TRBV27 - TGTGCCAGCAGTTTTGGGCAGGTCGCCTACGAGCAGTACTTC CASSFGQVAYEQYF
TRBJ2-7 14 - TRBV5-1 - TGCGCCAGCGCACGGAGTGGGCGACAGTACGAGCAGTACTTC CASARSGRQYEQYF
TRBJ2-7 17 TRBD1 TRBV14 - TGTGCCAGCAGCCAAGAATGGGGACAGTCGCCTTCCTACGAGCAGTACTTC CASSQEWGQSPSYEQYF
TRBJ2-4 14 - TRBV2 - TGTGCCAGCAGTGAACAGGGGGCCAAAAACATTCAGTACTTC CASSEQGAKNIQYF